This T cell receptor beta chain is from a study of blood T cell repertoires in COVID-19. The method was immunoSEQ multiplex PCR; TCRdb's version includes in-frame clones alone and lacks a portion of them. This repertoire shows around 52,000 clones, roughly 90% found once; its top ten account for about 27%. The CDR3 spans 13 residues. Trimming stripped 3 bases from V and 3 bases from J, with 8 bases between. Germline V gene data show CDR1 as SGHAT and CDR2 as FQNNGV. What was sequenced was peripheral blood. The source is an elderly woman with acute or convalescent COVID-19. The V and J genes are TRBV11-2 and TRBJ1-2; D is unclear. The CDR3 region is CASSLRVHYGYTF. As DNA, the CDR3 is TGTGCCAGCAGCTTGAGGGTGCACTATGGCTACACCTTC.